This is a list of T cell receptor beta chains from one sample in a study of cytomegalovirus exposure and HLA in healthy donors. Only in-frame clones appear in the TCRdb table, and some are missing; sequencing was by immunoSEQ multiplex PCR. This table has about 140,000 clones, around 57% appearing once. Material for sequencing was PBMCs. The receptors derive from a male donor in good health and CMV-seronegative. The CDR3 runs from the conserved cysteine through the conserved F or W. The order of the fields is CDR3 protein, CDR3 DNA, clone size, D gene, V gene, J gene. A D gene is named only where the DNA matches it firmly. Size is stated for part of the rows, as once, few or many counts, or as a class when the clone is expanded.

cdr3_aa: CASSRQPTNTGELFF; cdr3_nt: TGTGCCAGCAGTAGACAGCCAACGAACACCGGGGAGCTGTTTTTT; clone_size: -; d_call: -; v_call: TRBV6-4; j_call: TRBJ2-2
cdr3_aa: CASSLGRSNTEAFF; cdr3_nt: TGCGCCAGCAGCTTGGGCAGATCGAACACTGAAGCTTTCTTT; clone_size: -; d_call: -; v_call: TRBV5-1; j_call: TRBJ1-1
cdr3_aa: CASSSHGTGKVNEQFF; cdr3_nt: TGTGCCAGTAGTAGTCACGGGACAGGGAAAGTCAATGAGCAGTTCTTC; clone_size: -; d_call: TRBD1; v_call: TRBV19; j_call: TRBJ2-1
cdr3_aa: CASSPQITTNEKLFF; cdr3_nt: TGTGCCAGCAGCCCTCAGATTACAACTAATGAAAAACTGTTTTTT; clone_size: -; d_call: -; v_call: TRBV28; j_call: TRBJ1-4
cdr3_aa: CASSERDNYEQYF; cdr3_nt: TGTGCCAGCAGCGAACGGGACAACTACGAGCAGTACTTC; clone_size: few; d_call: -; v_call: TRBV13; j_call: TRBJ2-7
cdr3_aa: CASSLASGRGHSLHF; cdr3_nt: TGTGCCAGCAGCTTAGCGTCAGGCAGGGGGCACTCCCTCCACTTT; clone_size: -; d_call: TRBD1; v_call: TRBV7-6; j_call: TRBJ1-6
cdr3_aa: CASSLRTGVHISYNEQFF; cdr3_nt: TGTGCCAGCAGCTTAAGGACAGGCGTTCACATCTCCTACAATGAGCAGTTCTTC; clone_size: -; d_call: TRBD1; v_call: TRBV7-3; j_call: TRBJ2-1
cdr3_aa: CASGLVGLAGGDEQFF; cdr3_nt: TGTGCTAGTGGTTTGGTGGGGCTAGCGGGGGGTGATGAGCAGTTCTTC; clone_size: -; d_call: TRBD2; v_call: TRBV12-5; j_call: TRBJ2-1
cdr3_aa: CASSKDGTSGGAGDTQYF; cdr3_nt: TGTGCCAGCAGCAAAGATGGGACGAGCGGGGGGGCGGGAGATACGCAGTATTTT; clone_size: -; d_call: -; v_call: TRBV21-1; j_call: TRBJ2-3
cdr3_aa: CASSGQGSRQPQHF; cdr3_nt: TGTGCCAGCAGCGGACAGGGGTCGAGGCAGCCCCAGCATTTT; clone_size: few; d_call: TRBD1; v_call: TRBV9; j_call: TRBJ1-5
cdr3_aa: CASSFLTGPYEQYF; cdr3_nt: TGTGCCAGCAGTTTCTTGACAGGTCCCTACGAGCAGTACTTC; clone_size: -; d_call: -; v_call: TRBV6-5; j_call: TRBJ2-7